These T cell receptor beta chains were read from a single sample in a study of graft-versus-host responses after intestinal transplantation. Assay: immunoSEQ multiplex PCR; the TCRdb copy retains only in-frame clones and omits some. The data hold some 90,000 clones, with around nine tenths observed a single time. Antigens of these TCRs are unknown. The source material was unstimulated CD8+ T cells sorted from spleen or lymph node cells, sampled before intestinal transplant. The receptors here all came from a human donor who received an intestinal transplant. The CDR3 runs from the conserved cysteine through the conserved F or W.

J gene: TRBJ1-1; V gene: TRBV15; CDR3 protein: CATSRERALGTEAFF
J gene: TRBJ2-1; V gene: TRBV29-1; CDR3 protein: CSVEDLSNSDSYYNEQFF
J gene: TRBJ1-1; V gene: TRBV7-9; CDR3 protein: CASSSTRDTEAFF
J gene: TRBJ1-1; V gene: TRBV11-2; CDR3 protein: CASSPSSPNTEAFF
J gene: TRBJ2-3; V gene: TRBV29-1; CDR3 protein: CSVEVRSADTQYF
J gene: TRBJ2-7; V gene: TRBV2; CDR3 protein: CASSEVSAGSRIYEQYF
J gene: TRBJ2-7; V gene: TRBV12-5; CDR3 protein: CASGFGGVYEQYF
J gene: TRBJ2-6; V gene: TRBV13; CDR3 protein: CASSPPRGGTGANVLTF
J gene: TRBJ2-7; V gene: TRBV5-1; CDR3 protein: CASSRPRGGRSYEQYF
J gene: TRBJ2-3; V gene: TRBV27; CDR3 protein: CASSLLGGGTDTQYF
J gene: TRBJ1-6; V gene: TRBV7-9; CDR3 protein: CASSTTHWESSYNSPLHF
J gene: TRBJ2-2; V gene: TRBV7-3; CDR3 protein: CASSTMLGPDPGELFF
J gene: TRBJ2-7; V gene: TRBV4-3; CDR3 protein: CASSQVSSGLYEQYF
J gene: TRBJ1-5; V gene: TRBV7-2; CDR3 protein: CASSLKPLGRGNQPQHF
J gene: TRBJ1-1; V gene: TRBV7-9; CDR3 protein: CASSPGTGGQVDTEAFF
J gene: TRBJ1-6; V gene: TRBV27; CDR3 protein: CASSLKGLFVSPLHF
J gene: TRBJ1-4; V gene: TRBV5-6; CDR3 protein: CASSLYGTGVEKLFF